This T cell receptor beta chain was sequenced in a study of PD-L1 blockade in urothelial cancer. Overall study context: Analysis of the blood was performed 3 weeks (second dose) and 6 weeks after treatment start. Peripheral blood specimens exhibited a median yield of about 140,000 T cells.

CDR3 length equals 17 residues. Germline V CDR1 and CDR2: LGHNA, YNFKEQ. V lost 0 bases and J lost 2; bases outside the gene matches: 6. Clones were read by immunoSEQ multiplex PCR, and TCRdb kept only the in-frame ones, dropping some. The sample holds about 82,000 clones; 90% to 95% are singletons and the top ten take 8.5% to 9.5%. The study collected 1 to 8 samples per patient, pretreatment and on-treatment. V is TRBV4-2 and J is TRBJ2-2; 7 positions agree with TRBD1. This sequence originates from a man in his fifties or sixties with urothelial cancer. The material was PBMCs, obtained around atezolizumab (anti-PD-L1) treatment. The DNA for the CDR3 is TGTGCCAGCAGCCAAGAAACGAGGGGGCGAAACACCGGGGAGCTGTTTTTT. It specifies CASSQETRGRNTGELFF.